What follows are 31 T cell receptor beta chains derived from one specimen sequenced in a study of blood T cell repertoires in COVID-19. Data came from immunoSEQ multiplex PCR; TCRdb stores just in-frame clones and leaves some out. The data show around 52,000 clones, roughly nine tenths seen once. The sample comprised peripheral blood. Source of these receptors: a woman older than 75 with COVID-19, enrolled during active disease.

The CDR3 DNA sequence: TGTGCCAGCAGGATTCGGGACACTGAAGCTTTCTTT. Amino acids: CASRIRDTEAFF. V usage is TRBV2 and J usage is TRBJ1-1; no definite D call. The CDR3 has 12 amino acids. Trimming took 6 bases from V and 3 from J, leaving 8 bases between them. Per germline, CDR1 SNHLY and CDR2 FYNNEI.

The chain links TRBV5-1 to TRBJ1-1; D remains unclear. With 0 bases removed from V and 1 base from J, the gap between germline ends came to 7 bases. The germline V gene encodes CDR1 SGHRS and CDR2 YFSETQ. This CDR3 is built from 14 residues. The CDR3 DNA reads TGCGCCAGCAGCTTGGCCGCCGGGAACACTGAAGCTTTCTTT. This translates into CASSLAAGNTEAFF.

This chain uses TRBV19 with TRBJ2-7, with 11 nucleotides matching TRBD1. The CDR3 loop spans 14 amino acids. The V and J ends lost 4 bases and 5 bases, in that order; junction bases with no gene match: 4. Germline-derived CDR1 and CDR2 are LNHDA and SQIVND (reference sequence). The CDR3 coding sequence is TGTGCCAGTAGTACCCGGACAGGGGGCAACGAGCAGTACTTC. This codes for CASSTRTGGNEQYF.

As to this clone: At one of its ends the junction is not consistent with the germline gene, which may arise from a read error. The chain employs TRBV7-8 and TRBJ2-5; D possibly corresponds to TRBD1 (6 bases). Germline lookup yields CDR1 SGHVS and CDR2 FQNEAQ. The CDR3 has 16 amino acids. CDR3 residues: CASSFTGPPHQGTQYF. The CDR3 DNA sequence: TGTGCCAGCAGCTTCACAGGGCCGCCGCACCAAGGGACCCAGTACTTC. Full variable domain (rest looked up from reference TRBV7-8 and TRBJ2-5): GAGVSQSPRYKVAKRGQDVALRCDPISGHVSLFWYQQALGQGPEFLTYFQNEAQLDKSGLPSDRFFAERPEGSVSTLKIQRTQQEDSAVYLCASSFTGPPHQGTQYFGPGTRLLVL.

The genes are TRBV7-2 and TRBJ1-4; D gene ambiguous. The germline V gene encodes CDR1 SGHTA and CDR2 FQGNSA. Trimming pared 1 base from V and 8 bases from J, leaving 14 bases between. The CDR3 sequence is 15 residues long. The CDR3 DNA reads TGTGCCAGCAGCTTAGTTAGCGGACTTTCGGAAAAACTGTTTTTT. Translated, it gives CASSLVSGLSEKLFF.

This clone was detected only once. The chain joins TRBV3-1 (or the pseudogene TRBV3-2) to TRBJ2-7, with 7 bases identical to TRBD2. V trimming: 4 bases; J trimming: 6 bases; junction bases outside the gene matches: 9. The CDR3 has 14 residues. Germline CDR1 reads LGHDT; CDR2 reads YNNKEL (reference sequence). CDR3 protein: CASSPSAGDSEQYF. The CDR3 nucleotides read TGTGCCAGCAGCCCCTCGGCGGGGGATAGCGAGCAGTACTTC.

The rearrangement uses TRBV5-5 and TRBJ1-3; D may be TRBD1 (5 bases). CDR3 length: 14 amino acids. Looked up from germline, CDR1 is SGHKS and CDR2 is YYEKEE (reference sequence). Trimming cost V 4 bases and J 0 bases, with 8 bases left between them. Here the CDR3 reads CASSDTGSGNTIYF. CDR3 DNA sequence: TGTGCCAGCAGCGATACAGGCTCTGGAAACACCATATATTTT.

The rearrangement uses TRBV27 and TRBJ2-7; D uncertain. The CDR3 covers 13 residues. The germline CDR1 and CDR2 sequences are MNHEY and SMNVEV (reference sequence). Trimming took off 5 bases at V and 1 base at J, with 9 bases between the two ends. The CDR3 sequence: CASSTRRSYEQYF. The CDR3 region has the DNA TGTGCCAGCAGTACCAGGCGTTCCTACGAGCAGTACTTC.

The chain couples TRBV9 to TRBJ1-6, with D uncertain. V was pared by 4 bases and J by 6 bases, with 17 bases between. CDR1 and CDR2 (germline): SGDLS, YYNGEE. The CDR3 is 16 amino acids. The CDR3 protein is CASSLRSGIGNSPLHF. In nucleotides, the CDR3 is TGTGCCAGCAGCCTTAGAAGCGGGATCGGTAATTCACCCCTCCACTTT. The whole variable domain, remainder taken from reference TRBV9 and TRBJ1-6, is DSGVTQTPKHLITATGQRVTLRCSPRSGDLSVYWYQQSLDQGLQFLIQYYNGEERAKGNILERFSAQQFPDLHSELNLSSLELGDSALYFCASSLRSGIGNSPLHFGNGTRLTVT.

This chain joins TRBV6-1 and TRBJ1-2; 9 bases align to TRBD1. V trimming: 1 base; J trimming: 0 bases; junction bases outside the gene matches: 6. In germline, CDR1 is MNHNS, CDR2 SASEGT. The CDR3 runs to 17 residues. In DNA form, the CDR3 reads TGTGCCAGCAGTGAAGGGGGACAGGGAAAGTCTAACTATGGCTACACCTTC. It is translated as CASSEGGQGKSNYGYTF.

The chain employs TRBV3-1 (or the pseudogene TRBV3-2) and TRBJ2-3; D possibly corresponds to TRBD2 (6 bases). CDR1 and CDR2 (germline): LGHDT, YNNKEL (reference sequence). This CDR3 spans 14 amino acids. V shed 3 bases and J shed 1 base, with 8 bases lying between them. The CDR3 DNA reads as TGTGCCAGCAGCCACGGGACTGGCACAGATACGCAGTATTTT. Encoded protein: CASSHGTGTDTQYF.

This clone has more than one count but fewer than ten. The V call is TRBV7-2, the J call TRBJ2-2; the D gene is possibly TRBD2 (6 bases). Per germline, CDR1 SGHTA and CDR2 FQGNSA. Trimming removed 5 bases from V and 0 bases from J, with 10 bases in between. The CDR3 totals 15 residues. The CDR3 sequence: CASSPGLANTGELFF. CDR3 DNA: TGTGCCAGCAGCCCGGGACTGGCGAACACCGGGGAGCTGTTTTTT.

This chain links TRBV9 with TRBJ2-7, with 8 bases that match TRBD2. This CDR3 contains 14 residues. Germline loops: CDR1 SGDLS, CDR2 YYNGEE. Losses at the gene ends were 4 bases for V and 6 bases for J; bases not matched to a gene: 9. In DNA form, the CDR3 reads TGTGCCAGCAGCCCCCGGGGCAGCGGGGGCGAGCAGTACTTC. It yields the protein CASSPRGSGGEQYF.

This sequence joins TRBV5-1 and TRBJ2-7, with 8 nucleotides matching TRBD1. CDR3 length: 15 residues. The germline V gene encodes CDR1 SGHRS and CDR2 YFSETQ. With 0 bases clipped from V and 3 bases from J, the junction kept 5 bases outside the gene matches. CDR3 nucleotides: TGCGCCAGCAGCTTGGAGCAGGGGGCAAACTACGAGCAGTACTTC. Its protein product is CASSLEQGANYEQYF.

This clone was detected once. V gene TRBV9 combines with J gene TRBJ2-2; D perhaps matches TRBD2 (5 bases). V was trimmed by 2 bases and J by 6 bases, leaving 8 bases between them. There are 13 residues in the CDR3. The germline gives CDR1 SGDLS, CDR2 YYNGEE. CDR3 in amino acids: CASSVRGSGELFF. Here the CDR3 DNA reads TGTGCCAGCAGCGTCCGGGGATCCGGGGAGCTGTTTTTT.

The chain combines TRBV6-4 with TRBJ2-6; weak D call: TRBD2 (5 bases). V shed 4 bases and J shed 0 bases, with 10 bases lying between them. The CDR3 consists of 16 residues. Germline V lookup: CDR1 MRHNA, CDR2 SNTAGT. CDR3 nucleotide sequence: TGTGCCAGCAGTGTTAATCGGGGCTCTGGGGCCAACGTCCTGACTTTC. Its protein is CASSVNRGSGANVLTF.

The rearrangement joins TRBV5-1 to TRBJ1-2; 7 nucleotides line up with TRBD1. Germline CDR1 and CDR2: SGHRS and YFSETQ. The CDR3 sequence is 14 residues long. J was trimmed by 8 bases and V by 6 bases; bases with no gene match: 13. For the CDR3, the DNA is TGCGCCAGCACATACGACAGGGTGGAGGGCGGCTACACCTTC. Protein product: CASTYDRVEGGYTF.

The CDR3 protein is CASSSPGVGEENEQFF. The CDR3 DNA follows: TGTGCCAGCAGCTCCCCAGGAGTCGGGGAAGAGAATGAGCAGTTCTTC. The genes are TRBV11-2 and TRBJ2-1; D perhaps matches TRBD2 (5 bases). The CDR3 consists of 16 residues. Trimming pared 4 bases from V and 7 bases from J, leaving 20 bases between. Germline assignment: CDR1 SGHAT and CDR2 FQNNGV.

The chain combines TRBV14 with TRBJ1-6; TRBD1 agrees at 8 bases. The V gene end was trimmed by 2 bases and the J gene end by 9 bases; junction bases not matched to a gene: 12. Germline lookup yields CDR1 SGHDN and CDR2 FVKESK. The CDR3 length is 17 residues. The CDR3 region has the DNA TGTGCCAGCAGCCAAACTCTCACCGGGACAGGCGGTTCACCCCTCCACTTT. Encoded protein: CASSQTLTGTGGSPLHF.

This sequence joins TRBV12-3 or TRBV12-4 and TRBJ1-5; 7 nucleotides align to TRBD1. The CDR3 spans 13 residues. The trim removed 5 bases at V and 6 bases at J, leaving 4 bases unmatched. CDR3 residues: CASSPTGFQPQHF. The CDR3 DNA sequence: TGTGCCAGCAGTCCGACAGGGTTTCAGCCCCAGCATTTT.

The rearrangement joins TRBV5-1 to TRBJ1-1; D gene unclear. The CDR3 is 15 amino acids. V was shortened by 0 bases and J by 1 base, with 10 bases between the two germline ends. CDR1 is SGHRS, CDR2 YFSETQ, per germline. DNA for the CDR3: TGCGCCAGCAGCTTGGCCCCGGAGGGGAACACTGAAGCTTTCTTT. It codes for CASSLAPEGNTEAFF.

The chain recombines TRBV5-5 with TRBJ2-7; 9 bases agree with TRBD2. J gave up 2 bases and V 0 bases, and 12 bases lay outside the gene matches. CDR1 and CDR2 (germline): SGHKS, YYEKEE (reference sequence). This CDR3 has 18 residues. CDR3 in DNA: TGTGCCAGCAGCTTGGGACGTGAGCCGCTAGCGGGGACCTACGAGCAGTACTTC. Translating it yields CASSLGREPLAGTYEQYF.

The chain joins TRBV6-5 to TRBJ1-1; D possibly corresponds to TRBD1 (5 bases). The CDR3 has 15 amino acids. V lost 4 bases and J 5 bases, leaving 17 bases between the germline ends. Germline V lookup: CDR1 MNHEY, CDR2 SVGAGI. This chain's CDR3 is CASSFRGQAITEAFF. Here the CDR3 DNA reads TGTGCCAGCAGTTTCAGAGGACAAGCAATTACTGAAGCTTTCTTT.

The count of this clone is one. V usage is TRBV6-1 and J usage is TRBJ2-1; 9 bases are shared with TRBD1. V was clipped by 0 bases and J by 6 bases; unmatched bases: 6. Germline assignment: CDR1 MNHNS and CDR2 SASEGT. The CDR3 contains 16 residues. CDR3 region: CASSEALGQGSNEQFF. In DNA, the CDR3 is TGTGCCAGCAGTGAAGCGCTGGGACAGGGAAGCAATGAGCAGTTCTTC.

The rearrangement links TRBV11-2 to TRBJ2-7; a weak D match, TRBD1 (5 bases). Trimming shortened V by 5 bases and J by 5 bases, and 10 bases separated the two germline ends. Germline assignment: CDR1 SGHAT and CDR2 FQNNGV. This CDR3 is 12 amino acids long. The CDR3 loop is CASSPGHNEQYF. The CDR3 region has the DNA TGTGCCAGCAGCCCCGGACACAACGAGCAGTACTTC.

The chain links TRBV18 to TRBJ1-2; TRBD1 aligns across 7 bases. The CDR3 totals 14 residues. The trim removed 1 base at V and 7 bases at J, leaving 6 bases unmatched. From germline, CDR1 is KGHSH and CDR2 LQKENI. The CDR3, as DNA: TGTGCCAGCTCACCACTTGGACAGGAGGTTGGCTACACCTTC. It encodes CASSPLGQEVGYTF.

This chain connects TRBV7-9 to TRBJ1-3; D gene uncertain. The CDR3 is 14 residues long. The germline gives CDR1 SEHNR, CDR2 FQNEAQ (reference sequence). Deletions cut 5 bases from V and 5 bases from J, with 13 bases between. The CDR3 DNA is TGTGCCAGCAGCCCTTCCGGGGATCGAAACACCATATATTTT. It translates to CASSPSGDRNTIYF.

This sequence joins TRBV3-1 (or the pseudogene TRBV3-2) and TRBJ2-7; the D gene is possibly TRBD2 (6 bases). Germline CDR1 and CDR2: LGHDT and YNNKEL (reference sequence). Trimming shortened V by 2 bases and J by 2 bases, and 7 bases separated the two germline ends. The CDR3 length is 13 residues. CDR3 nucleotides: TGTGCCAGCAGCCAACGACTAGCCTACGAGCAGTACTTC. Its translation is CASSQRLAYEQYF.

The chain joins TRBV5-6 to TRBJ1-4; D possibly corresponds to TRBD1 (5 bases). The length of the CDR3 is 16 residues. Germline-derived CDR1 and CDR2 are SGHDT and YYEEEE. Trimming left V 0 bases short and J 6 bases short, with 15 bases between. CDR3 in amino acids: CASSLDAAGDDEKLFF. CDR3 in DNA: TGTGCCAGCAGCTTGGACGCGGCGGGGGACGATGAAAAACTGTTTTTT.

The sample holds a few counts of this clone. This chain joins TRBV7-2 and TRBJ2-1; 8 bases agree with TRBD1. V was pared by 5 bases and J by 2 bases, with 5 bases of the junction left unmatched. Germline lookup yields CDR1 SGHTA and CDR2 FQGNSA. CDR3 length equals 15 residues. CDR3 loop: CASSKDRVPYNEQFF. CDR3 coding DNA: TGTGCCAGCAGCAAGGACAGGGTACCCTACAATGAGCAGTTCTTC. Using reference TRBV7-2 and TRBJ2-1 for the parts outside the CDR3, the full variable domain is GAGVSQSPSNKVTEKGKDVELRCDPISGHTALYWYRQSLGQGLEFLIYFQGNSAPDKSGLPSDRFSAERTGGSVSTLTIQRTQQEDSAVYLCASSKDRVPYNEQFFGPGTRLTVL.

The V gene is TRBV2, the J gene TRBJ2-3; 8 nucleotides agree with TRBD2. This CDR3 region has 13 residues. V lost 10 bases to trimming and J lost 2 bases; unmatched junction nucleotides: 5. Per germline, CDR1 SNHLY and CDR2 FYNNEI. The CDR3 DNA is TGTGCCACCAGCGGGGGAATCACAGATACGCAGTATTTT. Translated, it gives CATSGGITDTQYF.